Shown below are 22 T cell receptor beta chains from a single sample sequenced in a study of control samples from healthy donors and cancer patients. Measured with immunoSEQ multiplex PCR; TCRdb has only the in-frame clones, and not every one. The data hold over 90,000 clones, with around nine tenths observed a single time. The sample consisted of PBMCs. The receptors were sampled from a man between 60 and 70 years old with lung cancer.

The chain links TRBV10-1 to TRBJ2-3, with D unresolved. The CDR3 runs 13 residues. From germline, CDR1 is WNHNN and CDR2 SYGVQD (reference sequence). V was cut by 3 bases and J by 2 bases, with 6 bases left in between. CDR3: CASSEQPTDTQYF. The CDR3 region has the DNA TGCGCCAGCAGTGAACAGCCCACAGATACGCAGTATTTT.

This clone was found a few times. The rearrangement joins TRBV7-8 to TRBJ2-1; 10 positions match TRBD1. CDR1 SGHVS and CDR2 FQNEAQ come from the germline V gene. V trimming: 4 bases; J trimming: 5 bases; junction bases outside the gene matches: 5. The CDR3 length is 15 residues. DNA for the CDR3: TGTGCCAGCAGCTCCCGGACAGGGGGTAACAATGAGCAGTTCTTC. Translation: CASSSRTGGNNEQFF.

J is TRBJ1-3 and V is TRBV6-1; a possible D gene is TRBD1 (5 bases). The CDR3 runs to 19 residues. The germline V gene has CDR1 MNHNS and CDR2 SASEGT. V shed 4 bases and J shed 0 bases, with 22 bases lying between them. The CDR3 spells CASSGRDVGTFSSGNTIYF. The CDR3 region has the DNA TGTGCCAGCAGTGGAAGAGACGTCGGGACTTTTAGCTCTGGAAACACCATATATTTT.

The gene calls are TRBV7-9 and TRBJ1-1; tentative D call: TRBD1 (5 bases). V lost 6 bases and J lost 5, with 19 bases in between. This CDR3 region has 15 residues. CDR1 is SEHNR and CDR2 is FQNEAQ in the germline V gene (reference sequence). CDR3 loop: CASRSGGAALTEAFF. Here the CDR3 DNA reads TGTGCCAGCAGATCCGGCGGGGCCGCTTTGACTGAAGCTTTCTTT.

The CDR3 loop is CASSYGGTAYSPLHF. In nucleotides, the CDR3 is TGTGCCAGCAGTTACGGCGGGACGGCCTATTCACCCCTCCACTTT. The V call is TRBV6-5, the J call TRBJ1-6, with D possibly matching TRBD1 (5 bases). The V gene's germline CDR1 is MNHEY and CDR2 SVGAGI. The V gene lost 2 bases and the J gene lost 8 bases, with 13 bases spanning the gap. This CDR3 is 15 amino acids long.

By its share, this clone is medium-sized (0.01 to 0.1%). The V call is TRBV2, the J call TRBJ1-1, with D maybe TRBD1 (5 bases). Germline values: CDR1 SNHLY, CDR2 FYNNEI. The V and J ends lost 7 bases and 0 bases respectively, with 12 bases between them. The length of the CDR3 is 14 residues. For the CDR3, the DNA is TGTGCCAGCACGCAGGGAAACATGAACACTGAAGCTTTCTTT. This codes for CASTQGNMNTEAFF.

This clone was counted a few times. CDR3 protein: CASRDTGLDTDTQYF. The CDR3 coding sequence is TGTGCCAGCAGGGACACAGGGCTCGACACAGATACGCAGTATTTT. This sequence joins TRBV6-5 and TRBJ2-3; D is possibly TRBD1 (6 bases). The CDR3 totals 15 residues. Trimming took 6 bases from V and 2 from J, leaving 15 bases between them. Germline lookup yields CDR1 MNHEY and CDR2 SVGAGI.

The gene calls are TRBV6-5 and TRBJ1-2; possibly TRBD1 for D (5 bases). The CDR3 has 15 amino acids. Looked up from germline, CDR1 is MNHEY and CDR2 is SVGAGI. Trimming took off 6 bases at V and 9 bases at J, with 23 bases between the two ends. The CDR3 spells CASRLDTGFAESYTF. CDR3 in DNA: TGTGCCAGCAGGCTTGATACAGGATTCGCGGAGAGCTACACCTTC.

This chain connects TRBV11-2 to TRBJ2-1, with 9 positions matching TRBD1. The V gene end was trimmed by 4 bases and the J gene end by 8 bases; junction bases not matched to a gene: 6. This CDR3 is built from 14 residues. Germline V gene data show CDR1 as SGHAT and CDR2 as FQNNGV. DNA of the CDR3: TGTGCCAGCAGCTCCCGGACAGGGGCGGATGAGCAGTTCTTC. Translated, it gives CASSSRTGADEQFF.

The V gene is TRBV25-1, the J gene TRBJ1-1; maybe TRBD1 (6 bases). The CDR3 covers 13 residues. The V and J ends lost 6 bases and 3 bases respectively, with 11 bases between them. The germline CDR1 and CDR2 sequences are MGHDK and SYGVNS. The CDR3 loop is CASRRGADTEAFF. CDR3 in DNA: TGTGCCAGCAGGCGGGGGGCAGACACTGAAGCTTTCTTT. Based on the CDR3 plus reference TRBV25-1 and TRBJ1-1, the full variable domain is EADIYQTPRYLVIGTGKKITLECSQTMGHDKMYWYQQDPGMELHLIHYSYGVNSTEKGDLSSESTVSRIRTEHFPLTLESARPSHTSQYLCASRRGADTEAFFGQGTRLTVV.

This chain joins TRBV29-1 and TRBJ1-2, with 7 bases fitting TRBD1. V trimming: 4 bases; J trimming: 8 bases; junction bases outside the gene matches: 10. The germline gives CDR1 SQVTM, CDR2 ANQGSEA. The CDR3 consists of 13 residues. CDR3 loop: CSVVGQTAWGYTF. CDR3 nucleotide sequence: TGCAGCGTTGTGGGACAGACGGCCTGGGGCTACACCTTC.

The genes are TRBV2 and TRBJ1-2; D perhaps matches TRBD1 (5 bases). Germline V gene data show CDR1 as SNHLY and CDR2 as FYNNEI. The CDR3 consists of 14 residues. V lost 6 bases and J 5 bases, leaving 16 bases between the germline ends. CDR3 in amino acids: CASSGTLATYGYTF. The CDR3 coding sequence is TGTGCCAGCAGCGGGACCCTTGCAACTTATGGCTACACCTTC.

The chain uses TRBV7-2 and TRBJ2-5, with TRBD1 matching 8 bases. This CDR3 has 15 residues. V dropped 3 bases and J dropped 4; count of bases not matched to a gene: 7. Per germline, CDR1 SGHTA and CDR2 FQGNSA. The CDR3 coding sequence is TGTGCCAGCAGCTTCGGACAGGGCAGGTTAGAGACCCAGTACTTC. Translated, it gives CASSFGQGRLETQYF.

The chain combines TRBV18 with TRBJ1-6; no clear D. Trimming removed 3 bases at V and 5 bases at J, with 11 bases between. Germline-derived CDR1 and CDR2 are KGHSH and LQKENI. The CDR3 extends over 15 amino acids. CDR3 DNA sequence: TGTGCCAGCTCACCTTTAAGGGAAAATAATTCACCCCTCCACTTT. This translates into CASSPLRENNSPLHF.

V and J are TRBV4-1 and TRBJ1-1, with D possibly matching TRBD1 (6 bases). The CDR3 spans 16 residues. The V gene's germline CDR1 is MGHRA and CDR2 YSYEKL. V was pared by 2 bases and J by 0 bases, with 13 bases between. CDR3 nucleotide sequence: TGCGCCAGCAGCCAATCCTGGACAGTACTGAACACTGAAGCTTTCTTT. This gives the protein CASSQSWTVLNTEAFF.

This sequence joins TRBV5-1 and TRBJ1-1, with D tentatively TRBD1 (6 bases). Germline-derived CDR1 and CDR2 are SGHRS and YFSETQ. The CDR3 has 14 residues. Trimming left V 1 base short and J 3 bases short, with 10 bases between. DNA for the CDR3: TGCGCCAGCAGCTTGTGGGGGCGCGACACTGAAGCTTTCTTT. Its protein is CASSLWGRDTEAFF. Filled out from reference TRBV5-1 and TRBJ1-1, the complete variable domain reads KAGVTQTPRYLIKTRGQQVTLSCSPISGHRSVSWYQQTPGQGLQFLFEYFSETQRNKGNFPGRFSGRQFSNSRSEMNVSTLELGDSALYLCASSLWGRDTEAFFGQGTRLTVV.

This chain links TRBV3-1 (or the pseudogene TRBV3-2) with TRBJ2-2, with TRBD1 matching over 9 bases. Looked up from germline, CDR1 is LGHDT and CDR2 is YNNKEL (reference sequence). The ends lost 4 bases at V and 4 bases at J; junction bases unmatched: 1. The length of the CDR3 is 14 residues. DNA for the CDR3: TGTGCCAGCAGCCGGGACAGGGCCACCGGGGAGCTGTTTTTT. It specifies CASSRDRATGELFF.

This clone has just one count. This sequence joins TRBV20-1 and TRBJ1-1; D gene uncertain. The CDR3 length is 11 residues. V was cut by 5 bases and J by 4 bases, with 8 bases left in between. Germline V gene data show CDR1 as DFQATT and CDR2 as SNEGSKA (reference sequence). The CDR3 reads CSALGSTEAFF. CDR3 in DNA: TGCAGTGCTCTTGGCTCCACTGAAGCTTTCTTT.

This chain joins TRBV5-8 and TRBJ1-1, with a weak D call TRBD1 (6 bases). Germline V CDR1 and CDR2: SGHTS, YDEGEE. The V end was cut by 4 bases, the J end by 1 base, with 17 bases between. This CDR3 has 16 amino acids. The CDR3 loop reads CASSPSGTSWNTEAFF. In DNA form, the CDR3 reads TGTGCCAGCAGCCCCTCTGGGACATCATGGAACACTGAAGCTTTCTTT.

The chain couples TRBV2 to TRBJ1-1; TRBD1 matches 8 bases. The V and J ends lost 8 bases and 3 bases, in that order; junction bases with no gene match: 20. Germline V CDR1 and CDR2: SNHLY, FYNNEI. The CDR3 has 18 residues. Here the CDR3 reads CASGRDRSAAGVDTEAFF. The CDR3 coding sequence is TGTGCCAGCGGGAGGGACAGGAGCGCGGCCGGGGTCGACACTGAAGCTTTCTTT.

The CDR3: CASSQSNILYEQYV. The CDR3 DNA sequence: TGTGCCAGCAGCCAATCGAACATACTCTACGAGCAGTACGTC. V gene TRBV16 combines with J gene TRBJ2-7; D uncertain. Germline CDR1 reads KGHSY; CDR2 reads FQNENV. This CDR3 region has 14 residues. Trimming removed 0 bases from V and 3 bases from J, with 9 bases in between.

The genes are TRBV18 and TRBJ1-5; D possibly corresponds to TRBD1 (6 bases). The CDR3 has 16 residues. Trimming stripped 0 bases from V and 4 bases from J, with 13 bases between. Germline CDR1 is KGHSH and CDR2 is LQKENI. The CDR3: CASSPPNRDTNQPQHF. CDR3 nucleotide sequence: TGTGCCAGCTCACCACCTAACCGGGACACTAATCAGCCCCAGCATTTT.